The 8 T cell receptor beta chains in this list originate from one sample, sequenced in a study of T-cell reconstitution after alpha-beta-depleted transplantation in children. TCRbeta library construction was performed incorporating unique molecular identifiers. TCRdb passed the PCR reads through MiXCR, listing each CDR3 protein once. Here the sample spans hundreds of thousands of distinct CDR3 sequences, 10% to 15% being singletons. The source material was PBMCs, sampled before TCRalphabeta/CD19-depleted stem cell transplant. All receptors derive from a girl aged 2 to 10 with congenital amegakaryocytic thrombocytopenia, due to receive a stem cell transplant.

This clonotype was detected only a few times. V is TRBV7-2 and J is TRBJ1-2, with 7 nucleotides matching TRBD1. The ends lost 2 bases at V and 0 bases at J; junction bases unmatched: 6. This CDR3 comprises 16 residues. Germline CDR1 is SGHTA and CDR2 is FQGNSA. The CDR3 DNA reads as TGTGCCAGCAGCTTATTAGGGACAGAAGCTAACTATGGCTACACCTTC. It yields the protein CASSLLGTEANYGYTF. Filled out from reference TRBV7-2 and TRBJ1-2, the complete variable domain reads GAGVSQSPSNKVTEKGKDVELRCDPISGHTALYWYRQSLGQGLEFLIYFQGNSAPDKSGLPSDRFSAERTGGSVSTLTIQRTQQEDSAVYLCASSLLGTEANYGYTFGSGTRLTVV.

At least ten counts were recorded for this clonotype. The chain couples TRBV5-1 to TRBJ1-2; no reliable D call. CDR3 length equals 14 residues. Trimming left V 4 bases short and J 6 bases short, with 16 bases between. Germline V lookup: CDR1 SGHRS, CDR2 YFSETQ. The chain's CDR3 is CASSEYDRFNGYTF. The CDR3 nucleotides are TGCGCCAGCAGCGAATACGACCGTTTTAATGGCTACACCTTC. Full variable domain (outside the CDR3, taken from reference TRBV5-1 and TRBJ1-2): KAGVTQTPRYLIKTRGQQVTLSCSPISGHRSVSWYQQTPGQGLQFLFEYFSETQRNKGNFPGRFSGRQFSNSRSEMNVSTLELGDSALYLCASSEYDRFNGYTFGSGTRLTVV.

There are many counts of this clonotype. The rearrangement links TRBV20-1 to TRBJ2-1, with D maybe TRBD2 (6 bases). V lost 3 bases to trimming and J lost 0 bases, with 6 bases between them. Germline V lookup: CDR1 DFQATT, CDR2 SNEGSKA (reference sequence). The CDR3 length is 13 residues. The CDR3 spells CSARTSSYNEQFF. Here the CDR3 DNA reads TGCAGTGCTAGGACTAGCTCCTACAATGAGCAGTTCTTC.

This clonotype appeared many times. The chain joins TRBV5-1 to TRBJ2-1; TRBD2 aligns across 10 bases. The CDR3 totals 15 residues. V trimming: 0 bases; J trimming: 9 bases; junction bases outside the gene matches: 6. Germline loops: CDR1 SGHRS, CDR2 YFSETQ. The CDR3, as DNA: TGCGCCAGCAGCTTGGAGGCTAGCGGGAGTGTTGAGCAGTTCTTC. It translates to CASSLEASGSVEQFF.

This clonotype was counted ten times or more. V is TRBV12-3 or TRBV12-4 and J is TRBJ2-7; D gene uncertain. V shed 4 bases and J shed 0 bases, with 13 bases lying between them. CDR3 length equals 15 residues. In nucleotides, the CDR3 is TGTGCCAGCAGTTCCCTCTCACAGAGCTCCTACGAGCAGTACTTC. Translation: CASSSLSQSSYEQYF.

The chain recombines TRBV2 with TRBJ2-1, with 9 bases identical to TRBD2. The V gene end was trimmed by 8 bases and the J gene end by 8 bases; junction bases not matched to a gene: 7. The CDR3 is 13 residues long. The germline CDR1 and CDR2 sequences are SNHLY and FYNNEI. CDR3 coding DNA: TGTGCCAGCGATAGCGGGAGATCCGATGAGCAGTTCTTC. It is translated as CASDSGRSDEQFF.

This clonotype was detected ten times or more. The chain is built from TRBV5-1 and TRBJ1-1; D is unresolved. Germline lookup yields CDR1 SGHRS and CDR2 YFSETQ. Trimming left V 1 base short and J 1 base short, with 8 bases between. The CDR3 has 14 amino acids. CDR3 sequence reads: CASSLSQQNTEAFF. In DNA form, the CDR3 reads TGCGCCAGCAGCTTGAGCCAACAGAACACTGAAGCTTTCTTT.

Many counts were recorded for this clonotype. The V call is TRBV5-4, the J call TRBJ2-5, with 10 bases identical to TRBD1. CDR1 and CDR2 (germline): SGHNT, YYREEE (reference sequence). V was pared by 2 bases and J by 4 bases, with 5 bases of the junction left unmatched. This CDR3 has 15 residues. CDR3 sequence: CASSFSGTGAETQYF. The CDR3 coding sequence is TGTGCCAGCAGCTTTTCCGGGACAGGGGCAGAGACCCAGTACTTC. The entire variable domain, with the rest obtained from reference TRBV5-4 and TRBJ2-5, is as follows: ETGVTQSPTHLIKTRGQQVTLRCSSQSGHNTVSWYQQALGQGPQFIFQYYREEENGRGNFPPRFSGLQFPNYSSELNVNALELDDSALYLCASSFSGTGAETQYFGPGTRLLVL.